This T cell receptor beta chain was retrieved from a study of post-analysis software for immune sequencing data. The germline V gene has CDR1 SGHTA and CDR2 FQGNSA. V lost 5 bases to trimming and J lost 3 bases, with 15 bases between them. The CDR3 has 15 amino acids. Note on this clonotype: The antigen is unknown.

General study points: A few TRBV segments, TRBV5-6, TRBV5-1 and TRBV20-1 among them, were found more frequent in patients than controls.

TCR beta cDNA libraries included unique molecular identifiers. Input amounts of 1 to 10 million T cells were used. These gave around 500,000 cDNA molecules, so each molecule approximated one T cell. TCRdb reprocessed the PCR reads with MiXCR, giving one entry per CDR3 protein. The table lists about 770,000 distinct CDR3 sequences, roughly 50% of them singletons. The sequence derives from a girl aged 10 to 17 with multiple sclerosis. The chain uses TRBV7-2 and TRBJ2-3; D is uncertain. The sequencing sample was made of blood. The CDR3 here is CASSPNLTPTDTQYF. In DNA, the CDR3 is TGTGCCAGCAGCCCCAACCTGACTCCTACAGATACGCAGTATTTT.